Following are 24 T cell receptor beta chains from one sample sequenced in a study of CD8+CD57+ T cells in acquired aplastic anemia. Patients chosen for sequencing had shown CD8+CD57+ cell expansion by flow cytometry. CDR3 and TCR beta VDJ profiling relied on genomic DNA as the template. TCRdb itself ran the reads through MiXCR, one entry per CDR3 protein. In the table there are about 180,000 distinct CDR3 sequences, around 50% of which are singletons. Sequencing was carried out using sorted CD4+, CD8+, or CD8+CD57+ T cells (not recorded which) from PBMCs. Receptor source: a human donor with aplastic anemia.

The V gene is TRBV4-1, the J gene TRBJ2-6; D is possibly TRBD1 or TRBD2 (5 bases each). The CDR3 contains 16 residues. The V gene lost 0 bases and the J gene lost 4 bases, with 10 bases spanning the gap. The germline V gene encodes CDR1 MGHRA and CDR2 YSYEKL. The CDR3 region has the DNA TGCGCCAGCAGCCAAGATAAGGGGACGGGGGCCAACGTCCTGACTTTC. Its translation: CASSQDKGTGANVLTF.

This clonotype was counted a single time. One base away lies a much larger clone, so this may be a sequencing read error. V usage is TRBV7-3 and J usage is TRBJ2-5; D gene unclear. CDR1 is SGHTA and CDR2 is FQGTGA in the germline V gene. The CDR3 sequence is 11 residues long. CDR3 sequence reads: CVSSSPETQYF. DNA for the CDR3: TGTGTCAGCAGCTCTCCCGAGACCCAGTACTTC.

The rearrangement uses TRBV5-6 and TRBJ2-2; D possibly uses TRBD1 or TRBD2 (5 bases each). The V end lost 1 base, the J end lost 5 bases, and 12 bases lay between the germline ends. The CDR3 loop spans 15 amino acids. CDR1 is SGHDT, CDR2 YYEEEE, per germline. CDR3 DNA sequence: TGTGCCAGCAGCTTGCCAGGGAGTATAACCGGGGAGCTGTTTTTT. As protein: CASSLPGSITGELFF.

The V and J genes are TRBV10-3 and TRBJ1-5; D is ambiguous. Germline lookup yields CDR1 ENHRY and CDR2 SYGVKD. CDR3 size: 13 residues. Trimming took 1 base from V and 1 from J, leaving 2 bases between them. The CDR3 nucleotides read TGTGCCATCAGTGAGTACAGCAATCAGCCCCAGCATTTT. It is translated as CAISEYSNQPQHF.

This chain connects TRBV6-1 to TRBJ1-5; D is undetermined. The CDR3 extends over 13 amino acids. Trimming removed 8 bases at V and 2 bases at J, with 10 bases between. CDR1 MNHNS and CDR2 SASEGT come from the germline V gene. CDR3 in amino acids: CASSQAGNQPQHF. In DNA form, the CDR3 reads TGTGCCAGCTCCCAGGCAGGCAATCAGCCCCAGCATTTT.

V usage is TRBV30 and J usage is TRBJ2-7, with 7 bases lining up with TRBD1. CDR1 and CDR2 from the germline V gene are GTSNPN and SVGIG (reference sequence). There are 14 residues in the CDR3. The trim removed 2 bases at V and 13 bases at J, leaving 17 bases unmatched. CDR3 region: CAWSRPPTGCVVYF. In DNA form, the CDR3 reads TGTGCCTGGAGTAGACCACCGACAGGGTGCGTGGTATACTTC.

V is TRBV11-2 and J is TRBJ2-2; TRBD2 matches 7 bases. Per germline, CDR1 SGHAT and CDR2 FQNNGV. This CDR3 is 16 amino acids long. V shed 5 bases and J 7 bases; nucleotides not matched to a gene: 13. CDR3 nucleotides: TGTGCCAGCAGCCCCGTGGGGGGGAGGTCTGGCGGGGAGCTGTTTTTT. Protein: CASSPVGGRSGGELFF.

At least ten counts were recorded for this clonotype. The chain links TRBV5-1 to TRBJ2-1; 10 bases align to TRBD2. This CDR3 comprises 16 residues. Trimming took 1 base from V and 9 from J; bases not matched to a gene: 10. Germline loops: CDR1 SGHRS, CDR2 YFSETQ. The CDR3 loop is CASSLTSGGAAGEQFF. In nucleotides, the CDR3 is TGCGCCAGCAGCTTGACGAGCGGGGGGGCCGCAGGTGAGCAGTTCTTC.

The V call is TRBV20-1, the J call TRBJ2-3; 8 positions match TRBD1. This CDR3 region has 15 residues. Germline V gene data show CDR1 as DFQATT and CDR2 as SNEGSKA (reference sequence). J gave up 0 bases and V 3 bases, and 5 bases lay outside the gene matches. The CDR3 reads CSARQGAVSTDTQYF. In DNA, the CDR3 is TGCAGTGCTAGGCAGGGGGCCGTAAGCACAGATACGCAGTATTTT.

The chain has TRBV7-9 and TRBJ2-7, with 8 bases matching TRBD1. V lost 6 bases and J lost 9; bases outside the gene matches: 13. This CDR3 comprises 14 residues. Germline CDR1 and CDR2: SEHNR and FQNEAQ (reference sequence). CDR3 in amino acids: CASSSDRDGGGQYF. As DNA, the CDR3 is TGTGCCAGCAGTTCGGACAGGGATGGTGGCGGGCAGTACTTC.

The chain employs TRBV7-8 and TRBJ1-2; 9 bases map to TRBD1. Germline CDR1 and CDR2: SGHVS and FQNEAQ. Trimming removed 4 bases from V and 7 bases from J; junction bases left unmatched: 19. The CDR3 runs 18 residues. CDR3 in DNA: TGTGCCAGCAGCTCCTTAAGAGGACCGGGACAGGGAATTGGTGGCTACACCTTC. It specifies CASSSLRGPGQGIGGYTF.

This clonotype was counted ten times or more. The gene calls are TRBV7-9 and TRBJ1-1, with TRBD1 as a possible D gene (5 bases). The CDR3 length is 13 residues. V lost 5 bases to trimming and J lost 1 base, with 8 bases between them. Germline V lookup: CDR1 SEHNR, CDR2 FQNEAQ (reference sequence). The CDR3 nucleotides are TGTGCCAGCAGCATCGGGACGAACACTGAAGCTTTCTTT. It yields the protein CASSIGTNTEAFF.

This chain links TRBV11-1 with TRBJ2-4, with a tentative D call TRBD2 (6 bases). Per germline, CDR1 SGHAT and CDR2 FQDESV (reference sequence). With 2 bases removed from V and 0 bases from J, the gap between germline ends came to 17 bases. The length of the CDR3 is 18 residues. The CDR3: CASSLTEGQGLAKNIQYF. For the CDR3, the DNA is TGTGCCAGCAGCTTAACTGAGGGGCAGGGACTAGCCAAAAACATTCAGTACTTC.

The rearrangement uses TRBV4-1 and TRBJ2-1; D uncertain. V was shortened by 1 base and J by 6 bases, with 19 bases between the two germline ends. The CDR3 has 17 residues. The germline V gene encodes CDR1 MGHRA and CDR2 YSYEKL. CDR3 DNA sequence: TGCGCCAGCAGCCAAGCAAGAGCCCAGCGTTTGGGCAATGAGCAGTTCTTC. The encoded protein is CASSQARAQRLGNEQFF.

This sequence joins TRBV5-1 and TRBJ1-3, with 7 positions matching TRBD1. The length of the CDR3 is 15 residues. The junction had 10 bases not matched to a gene; V was cut back by 4 bases and J by 6 bases. The germline V gene encodes CDR1 SGHRS and CDR2 YFSETQ. The CDR3 bases are TGCGCCAGCAGCACCACAGGGGAAGCCGCAAACACCATATATTTT. Its protein is CASSTTGEAANTIYF.

The genes are TRBV10-1 and TRBJ2-3; 11 bases map to TRBD2. Germline-derived CDR1 and CDR2 are WNHNN and SYGVQD (reference sequence). V gave up 1 base and J gave up 0 bases; unmatched junction bases: 6. The CDR3 extends over 18 amino acids. CDR3 in amino acids: CASSEFRSGGASTDTQYF. CDR3 DNA: TGCGCCAGCAGTGAGTTCCGTAGCGGGGGGGCTAGCACAGATACGCAGTATTTT.

This clonotype was seen a handful of times. The chain couples TRBV11-1 to TRBJ2-1; tentative D call: TRBD2 (6 bases). Trimming stripped 5 bases from V and 8 bases from J, with 19 bases between. Germline V gives CDR1 SGHAT, CDR2 FQDESV (reference sequence). CDR3 size: 15 residues. CDR3 in amino acids: CASSLYVGTGDEQFF. The CDR3 DNA reads TGTGCCAGCAGCCTCTATGTGGGGACTGGCGATGAGCAGTTCTTC.

This chain connects TRBV7-2 to TRBJ1-1; a possible D gene is TRBD1 (5 bases). V lost 5 bases to trimming and J lost 5 bases, with 15 bases between them. This CDR3 spans 14 amino acids. Germline V gene lookup returns CDR1 SGHTA and CDR2 FQGNSA. CDR3 in amino acids: CASSPTWGGTEAFF. As DNA, the CDR3 is TGTGCCAGCAGCCCAACCTGGGGGGGAACTGAAGCTTTCTTT.

The chain uses TRBV7-9 and TRBJ1-2, with D unresolved. CDR1 is SEHNR and CDR2 is FQNEAQ in the germline V gene (reference sequence). The V gene lost 1 base and the J gene lost 2 bases, with 8 bases spanning the gap. The CDR3 is 14 amino acids. CDR3 loop: CASSLVQRNYGYTF. CDR3 DNA sequence: TGTGCCAGCAGCTTAGTCCAGAGAAACTATGGCTACACCTTC.

With regard to this clonotype: Its ends do not fully match the called genes, so a read error is possible. The chain joins TRBV7-3 to TRBJ2-3; TRBD2 is a possible D gene (7 bases). The V gene's germline CDR1 is SGHTA and CDR2 FQGTGA. This CDR3 is built from 13 residues. CDR3 DNA sequence: TGTGCTAGCAGCTCGGGGGGCCTTGATACGCGGTATTTT. This codes for CASSSGGLDTRYF.

For the CDR3, the DNA is TGTGCCAGCAGTTACCGGACTAGCGGCACAGATACGCAGTATTTT. The encoded protein is CASSYRTSGTDTQYF. The V and J genes are TRBV12-3 or TRBV12-4 and TRBJ2-3, with 9 positions matching TRBD2. CDR3 length: 15 residues. Trimming at V came to 4 bases and at J to 1 base, leaving 3 bases not matched to a gene.

There are many counts of this clonotype. The chain uses TRBV12-3 or TRBV12-4 and TRBJ1-6; no clear D gene. Trimming pared 6 bases from V and 0 bases from J, leaving 9 bases between. The CDR3 is made up of 15 amino acids. CDR3 DNA: TGTGCCAGCAGGGAGGCGAGCTCCTATAATTCACCCCTCCACTTT. This encodes CASREASSYNSPLHF.

This clonotype has a single count. The V gene is TRBV25-1, the J gene TRBJ1-5; perhaps TRBD1 as D (6 bases). Between the trimmed V and J ends, which lost 0 bases and 7 bases, there was a span of 10 bases. Germline CDR1 and CDR2: MGHDK and SYGVNS. This CDR3 is built from 14 residues. CDR3 sequence: CASSEYTGGQPQHF. CDR3 DNA sequence: TGTGCCAGCAGTGAATATACTGGGGGCCAGCCCCAGCATTTT.

The chain is built from TRBV12-3 or TRBV12-4 and TRBJ1-1, with D unresolved. Trimming removed 4 bases from V and 10 bases from J, with 13 bases in between. The CDR3 has 12 amino acids. The CDR3 sequence: CASSSGYTRAFF. The CDR3 nucleotides are TGTGCCAGCAGTTCAGGATACACTCGAGCTTTCTTT.